This entry lists 3 T cell receptor beta chains sequenced from one sample in a study of beta chain features in type 1 diabetes. Investigators reverse transcribed all isolated RNA, so they sequenced expressed TCRB transcripts. Here immunoSEQ multiplex PCR was the method, and the copy in TCRdb shows in-frame clones only, minus some. Seen here are 810,000 or so clones, under 20% observed once, and the top ten hold about 0.02%. The sample taken for sequencing was naive CD4+ T cells from blood. The receptors were gathered from a woman aged 18-29 years in good health.

V is TRBV23-1 and J is TRBJ2-2, with 10 bases aligning to TRBD2. TRBV23-1 is designated an ORF whose function remains uncertain. Trimming cost V 9 bases and J 5 bases; bases outside gene matches: 21. This CDR3 has 19 residues. The CDR3 DNA is TGCGCCAGTGGGGGCGGGAGGGCTAGCGGGAGCCCAAGGACCGGGGAGCTGTTTTTT. This sequence encodes CASGGGRASGSPRTGELFF.

This clone has only a few counts. One junction end disagrees with the germline gene, perhaps due to a read error. The chain couples TRBV7-9 to TRBJ2-2; 13 bases are a match to TRBD2. The CDR3 totals 17 residues. The germline V gene has CDR1 SEHNR and CDR2 FQNEAQ (reference sequence). The CDR3 here is CASSQGWGLAGTGELFF. CDR3 bases: TGCGCCAGCAGCCAAGGTTGGGGACTAGCGGGAACCGGGGAGCTGTTTTTT.

The V gene is TRBV6-6, the J gene TRBJ1-1; 8 nucleotides line up with TRBD1. The germline V gene has CDR1 MNHNY and CDR2 SVGAGI (reference sequence). V shed 5 bases and J 2 bases; nucleotides not matched to a gene: 7. The CDR3 runs 15 residues. The CDR3 sequence: CASSDWDRLNTEAFF. CDR3 coding DNA: TGTGCCAGCAGTGACTGGGACAGGCTTAACACTGAAGCTTTCTTT.